What follows are 32 T cell receptor beta chains derived from one specimen sequenced in a study of T cells expressing NK-cell markers. Using the 5' RACE reads, TCRdb records one entry per CDR3 protein without DNA. This sample contains about 540,000 distinct CDR3 sequences. What was sequenced was blood T cells: a sorted CD56 or NKG2C T cell subset, CD4+ or CD8+ T cells, or bulk PBMC T cells (not recorded which). The origin of the receptors is a man aged 18 to 30 in good health.

J is TRBJ2-5 and V is TRBV6-5; TCRdb designates TRBD1, a call that cannot be tested without DNA. The CDR3 has 15 residues. Germline loops: CDR1 MNHEY, CDR2 SVGAGI. CDR3 residues: CASSSWTGSGETQYF.

The genes are TRBV7-2 and TRBJ2-2. The CDR3 is 15 residues long. Germline CDR1 is SGHTA and CDR2 is FQGNSA. The CDR3 reads CASRSFGQVTGELFF.

The chain is built from TRBV7-7 and TRBJ2-2; TCRdb calls TRBD1, which cannot be checked without DNA. Germline V gene lookup returns CDR1 SSHAT and CDR2 FNYEAQ (reference sequence). The CDR3 covers 15 residues. CDR3 amino acids: CASRHRIDDTGELFF.

This chain uses TRBV7-9 with TRBJ2-3; no DNA is available, so the TRBD2 call from TCRdb remains unchecked. The CDR3 runs 17 residues. Per the germline V gene, CDR1 is SEHNR and CDR2 is FQNEAQ (reference sequence). This CDR3 reads CASSLLVSGESTDTQYF.

The chain joins TRBV3-1 to TRBJ2-4; without DNA, the TCRdb call of TRBD1 cannot be checked. In germline, CDR1 is LGHDT, CDR2 YNNKEL (reference sequence). The CDR3 sequence is 12 residues long. The CDR3 loop is CASSHRQDIQYF.

The chain employs TRBV27 and TRBJ2-5; TCRdb outputs TRBD1, but without DNA this stays unchecked. Germline V gene lookup returns CDR1 MNHEY and CDR2 SMNVEV (reference sequence). The CDR3 is made up of 15 amino acids. The CDR3 loop is CASSMGQGVQETQYF.

V usage is TRBV27 and J usage is TRBJ2-5; TCRdb proposes TRBD1, but this gene call is untestable without DNA. CDR1 and CDR2 from the germline V gene are MNHEY and SMNVEV (reference sequence). The CDR3 runs to 14 residues. The CDR3 spells CATQESRGRETQYF.

The chain recombines TRBV20-1 with TRBJ2-5; the D call from TCRdb, TRBD1, cannot be confirmed without DNA. Germline V gene data show CDR1 as DFQATT and CDR2 as SNEGSKA (reference sequence). The CDR3 totals 15 residues. This CDR3 reads CSASTWRGQRETQYF.

The rearrangement links TRBV5-6 to TRBJ2-1; there is no DNA to check the TCRdb D call of TRBD2. The CDR3 sequence is 16 residues long. Germline loops: CDR1 SGHDT, CDR2 YYEEEE. CDR3 in amino acids: CASSLTREGRSNEQFF.

The J gene is TRBJ2-1, the V gene TRBV7-2. There are 13 residues in the CDR3. CDR1 and CDR2 (germline): SGHTA, FQGNSA. The CDR3 is CASSSASYNEQFF.

J is TRBJ1-4 and V is TRBV12-3 or TRBV12-4; TCRdb calls TRBD1, which cannot be checked without DNA. The CDR3 loop spans 16 amino acids. CDR3 residues: CASTSYWAATNEKLFF.

The chain's CDR3 is CASTRTSGYNEQFF. V is TRBV27 and J is TRBJ2-1; TCRdb proposes TRBD2, but this gene call is untestable without DNA. The CDR3 totals 14 residues. CDR1 is MNHEY and CDR2 is SMNVEV in the germline V gene (reference sequence).

The chain carries TRBV12-3 or TRBV12-4 and TRBJ2-7; the TCRdb call, TRBD1, lacks DNA for checking. The CDR3 extends over 15 amino acids. CDR3: CASSQGQGSSYEQYF.

This CDR3 is CSARRWSETQYF. This chain links TRBV20-1 with TRBJ2-5; TCRdb selects TRBD2, and the lack of DNA leaves this call unchecked. Per germline, CDR1 DFQATT and CDR2 SNEGSKA (reference sequence). The length of the CDR3 is 12 residues.

The chain joins TRBV12-3 or TRBV12-4 to TRBJ2-1; TCRdb's D gene call, TRBD2, goes unchecked for lack of DNA. CDR3 size: 18 residues. The CDR3 spells CASSFSLTSGISYNEQFF.

The rearrangement joins TRBV20-1 to TRBJ2-3; TCRdb picks TRBD2, but there is no DNA to check that call. This CDR3 spans 17 amino acids. Germline lookup yields CDR1 DFQATT and CDR2 SNEGSKA (reference sequence). The CDR3 spells CSASPLAGTPSTDTQYF.

The J gene is TRBJ2-1, the V gene TRBV27; lacking DNA, the TRBD1 call made by TCRdb goes unchecked. CDR1 is MNHEY, CDR2 SMNVEV, per germline (reference sequence). The CDR3 contains 16 residues. CDR3 sequence: CASSYLDREEVHEQFF.

The CDR3: CASSFPGDLNTEAFF. The chain combines TRBV12-3 or TRBV12-4 with TRBJ1-1; absent DNA, TCRdb's TRBD1 call cannot be checked. The CDR3 runs 15 residues.

The rearrangement uses TRBV9 and TRBJ2-5; TCRdb outputs TRBD1, but without DNA this stays unchecked. The length of the CDR3 is 16 residues. Looked up from germline, CDR1 is SGDLS and CDR2 is YYNGEE. CDR3: CASSVGAGRGSETQYF.

V gene TRBV28 combines with J gene TRBJ2-7; TCRdb returns TRBD2, unconfirmable since there is no DNA. The CDR3 consists of 18 residues. Germline V gene data show CDR1 as MDHEN and CDR2 as SYDVKM. CDR3 residues: CASSRISGGSGRNYEQYF. Filled out from reference TRBV28 and TRBJ2-7, the complete variable domain reads DVKVTQSSRYLVKRTGEKVFLECVQDMDHENMFWYRQDPGLGLRLIYFSYDVKMKEKGDIPEGYSVSREKKERFSLILESASTNQTSMYLCASSRISGGSGRNYEQYFGPGTRLTVT.

The chain combines TRBV9 with TRBJ2-7; TCRdb selects TRBD1, and the lack of DNA leaves this call unchecked. In germline, CDR1 is SGDLS, CDR2 YYNGEE. CDR3 length: 16 amino acids. This CDR3 is CASSAGAGTGLYEQYF.

This chain links TRBV5-5 with TRBJ2-3. CDR1 and CDR2 (germline): SGHKS, YYEKEE (reference sequence). The CDR3 runs 13 residues. This chain's CDR3 is CASSLSRENTQYF.

The chain joins TRBV6-1 to TRBJ2-3; the TCRdb call, TRBD1, lacks DNA for checking. CDR3 length: 15 amino acids. CDR1 MNHNS and CDR2 SASEGT come from the germline V gene. The CDR3 protein is CASSESFGGADTQYF.

This CDR3 is CASSARQGASNQPQHF. The chain couples TRBV6-5 to TRBJ1-5; TCRdb picks TRBD1, but there is no DNA to check that call. Germline lookup yields CDR1 MNHEY and CDR2 SVGAGI. This CDR3 region has 16 residues.

The chain recombines TRBV12-3 or TRBV12-4 with TRBJ1-2; TCRdb names TRBD1, which stays unverified in the absence of DNA. The CDR3 totals 14 residues. The chain's CDR3 is CASSAGTGETGYTF.

The V call is TRBV2, the J call TRBJ2-1; with no DNA, the TCRdb D assignment of TRBD1 cannot be verified. Germline CDR1 reads SNHLY; CDR2 reads FYNNEI. The CDR3 length is 15 residues. CDR3 amino acids: CASSERVGPYNEQFF.

V is TRBV20-1 and J is TRBJ2-1. This CDR3 region has 14 residues. Per germline, CDR1 DFQATT and CDR2 SNEGSKA (reference sequence). CDR3 region: CSAYVPNPYNEQFF.

The chain couples TRBV24-1 to TRBJ2-5. The CDR3 has 14 amino acids. Per the germline V gene, CDR1 is KGHDR and CDR2 is SFDVKD. CDR3 region: CATSDRRSQETQYF.

The CDR3 protein is CASSYPSGSGSKNIQYF. The V and J genes are TRBV6-5 and TRBJ2-4; TCRdb picks TRBD2, but there is no DNA to check that call. The CDR3 spans 17 residues. Per the germline V gene, CDR1 is MNHEY and CDR2 is SVGAGI.

The rearrangement links TRBV4-3 to TRBJ2-1. CDR1 LGHNA and CDR2 YSLEER come from the germline V gene. The CDR3 has 12 residues. The CDR3 is CASSQENNEQFF.

This rearrangement joins TRBV6-5 to TRBJ2-5; TCRdb gives TRBD2 as the D gene, but with no DNA this cannot be confirmed. Germline loops: CDR1 MNHEY, CDR2 SVGAGI. There are 18 residues in the CDR3. The CDR3 is CASSYSGLALGGQETQYF.

This chain uses TRBV20-1 with TRBJ2-3; TCRdb's D call of TRBD1 is untestable without DNA. The CDR3 covers 15 residues. Germline CDR1 and CDR2: DFQATT and SNEGSKA (reference sequence). This CDR3 reads CSASNREYSTDTQYF.